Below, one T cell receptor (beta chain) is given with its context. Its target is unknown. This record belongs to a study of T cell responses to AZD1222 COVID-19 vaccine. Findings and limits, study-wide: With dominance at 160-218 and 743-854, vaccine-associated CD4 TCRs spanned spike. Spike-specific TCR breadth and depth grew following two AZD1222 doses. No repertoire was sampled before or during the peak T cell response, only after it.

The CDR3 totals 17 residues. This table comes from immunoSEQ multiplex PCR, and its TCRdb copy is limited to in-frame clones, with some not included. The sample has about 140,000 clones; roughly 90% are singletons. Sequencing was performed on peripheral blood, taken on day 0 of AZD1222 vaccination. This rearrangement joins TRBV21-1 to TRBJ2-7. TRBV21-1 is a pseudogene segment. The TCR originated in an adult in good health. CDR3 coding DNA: TGTGCCAGCAGCAAAGAGGACGGACGGAAAAGCTCCTACGAGCAGTACTTC. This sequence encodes CASSKEDGRKSSYEQYF.